A single count supports the clone carrying this T cell receptor beta chain. One end of the junction fails to match germline, which may point to a read error. The data were taken from a study of tumor and adjacent non-tumor tissue in lung cancer. Germline-derived CDR1 and CDR2 are MNHEY and SVGEGT. This CDR3 comprises 13 residues. TCRbeta libraries were built with three rounds of nested PCR, modified from ARM-PCR. TCRdb re-called the multiplex PCR reads through MiXCR, storing one row per CDR3 protein. Among tens of thousands of distinct CDR3 sequences listed, 60% to 75% were seen once. RNA was extracted from bulk tissue without any cell sorting.

The TCR comes from a man aged 55-75 years with non-small cell lung cancer. The chain couples TRBV6-2 or TRBV6-3 to TRBJ2-1; D may match TRBD1 or TRBD2 (5 bases each). Sequencing used lung tumor tissue. The CDR3 sequence: CASSYSQGEEQFF. In DNA form, the CDR3 reads TGTGCCAGCAGTTACTCGCAGGGAGAGGAGCAGTTCTTT.